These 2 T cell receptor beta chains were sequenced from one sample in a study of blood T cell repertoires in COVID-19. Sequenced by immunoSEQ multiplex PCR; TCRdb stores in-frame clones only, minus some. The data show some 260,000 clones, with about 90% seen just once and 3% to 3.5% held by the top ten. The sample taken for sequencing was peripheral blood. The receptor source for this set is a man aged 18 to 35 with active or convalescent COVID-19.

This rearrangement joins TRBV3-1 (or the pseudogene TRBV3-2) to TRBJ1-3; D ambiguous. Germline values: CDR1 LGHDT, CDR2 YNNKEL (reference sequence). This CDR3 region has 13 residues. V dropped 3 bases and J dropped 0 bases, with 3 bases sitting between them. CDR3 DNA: TGTGCCAGCAGCCACGGCTCTGGAAACACCATATATTTT. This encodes CASSHGSGNTIYF.

CDR3 protein: CASSWEGKLPDRFYGYTF. The CDR3 DNA is TGTGCCAGCAGCTGGGAGGGGAAGCTCCCCGATCGCTTCTATGGCTACACCTTC. The chain recombines TRBV7-9 with TRBJ1-2; D is possibly TRBD1 (5 bases). The CDR3 runs 18 residues. Germline V gene lookup returns CDR1 SEHNR and CDR2 FQNEAQ (reference sequence). V was cut by 4 bases and J by 4 bases, with 25 bases left in between.